What follows are 20 T cell receptor beta chains derived from one specimen sequenced in a study of Ad26.COV2.S vaccination and SARS-CoV-2 variants. Specified treatment: some 20 received Ad26.COV2.S at low or high dose, single or two shots; 5 received placebo; per-sample allocation not given. Sampling took place 63 days after the first vaccine or placebo injection. Clones were read by immunoSEQ multiplex PCR, and TCRdb kept only the in-frame ones, dropping some. Here the sample spans a few hundred thousand clones, about nine tenths being singletons. Specimen: peripheral blood, collected in a trial of Ad26.COV2.S vaccine versus placebo. These receptor sequences come from a person aged 18 to 59 who received the Ad26.COV2.S COVID-19 vaccine or a placebo.

The J gene is TRBJ1-5, the V gene TRBV7-6; TRBD1 matches 11 bases. The CDR3 extends over 16 amino acids. V dropped 3 bases and J dropped 1; count of bases not matched to a gene: 2. The V gene's germline CDR1 is SGHVS and CDR2 FNYEAQ. The CDR3 region is CASSFGTGGSNQPQHF. CDR3 nucleotide sequence: TGTGCCAGCAGCTTCGGGACAGGGGGAAGCAATCAGCCCCAGCATTTT. Full variable domain (missing parts from reference TRBV7-6 and TRBJ1-5): GAGVSQSPRYKVTKRGQDVALRCDPISGHVSLYWYRQALGQGPEFLTYFNYEAQQDKSGLPNDRFSAERPEGSISTLTIQRTEQRDSAMYRCASSFGTGGSNQPQHFGDGTRLSIL.

The chain joins TRBV18 to TRBJ1-1; no firm D call. The germline CDR1 and CDR2 sequences are KGHSH and LQKENI. V dropped 6 bases and J dropped 1 base, with 12 bases sitting between them. This CDR3 is built from 14 residues. The CDR3 is CASSREQKNTEAFF. The CDR3, as DNA: TGTGCCAGCTCGAGGGAGCAGAAGAACACTGAAGCTTTCTTT.

The sample holds one count of this clone. The chain joins TRBV2 to TRBJ1-5; tentative D call: TRBD1 (5 bases). Germline lookup yields CDR1 SNHLY and CDR2 FYNNEI. Deletions cut 2 bases from V and 4 bases from J, with 12 bases between. The CDR3 runs 15 residues. CDR3 sequence reads: CASSERSGKNQPQHF. CDR3 sequence (DNA): TGTGCCAGCAGTGAACGGTCAGGGAAGAATCAGCCCCAGCATTTT.

This clone was counted a single time. V gene TRBV7-9 combines with J gene TRBJ2-7; no clear D. Germline assignment: CDR1 SEHNR and CDR2 FQNEAQ (reference sequence). The CDR3 is 14 amino acids. The V end lost 0 bases, the J end lost 2 bases, and 8 bases lay between the germline ends. The CDR3 reads CASSLAVAAYEQYF. The CDR3, as DNA: TGTGCCAGCAGCTTAGCGGTGGCAGCCTACGAGCAGTACTTC.

V gene TRBV19 combines with J gene TRBJ1-1; D unresolved. The V end lost 1 base, the J end lost 1 base, and 10 bases lay between the germline ends. Germline CDR1 and CDR2: LNHDA and SQIVND (reference sequence). This CDR3 spans 15 amino acids. CDR3 region: CASSIALVGNTEAFF. CDR3 nucleotides: TGTGCCAGTAGTATAGCTCTCGTAGGGAACACTGAAGCTTTCTTT.

This chain uses TRBV5-1 with TRBJ2-1; D unresolved. Trimming removed 0 bases at V and 9 bases at J, with 10 bases between. This CDR3 region has 13 residues. CDR1 is SGHRS and CDR2 is YFSETQ in the germline V gene. The CDR3 loop reads CASSLETVGEQFF. The DNA for the CDR3 is TGCGCCAGCAGCTTGGAGACGGTTGGTGAGCAGTTCTTC.

The genes are TRBV19 and TRBJ1-6, with unresolved D. Deletions cut 7 bases from V and 0 bases from J, with 16 bases between. The CDR3 sequence is 17 residues long. The germline V gene encodes CDR1 LNHDA and CDR2 SQIVND (reference sequence). CDR3 sequence: CASTGQASSSYNSPLHF. The CDR3 bases are TGTGCCAGTACCGGGCAGGCTTCGAGCTCCTATAATTCACCCCTCCACTTT.

The J gene is TRBJ2-3, the V gene TRBV7-2, with D unclear. Trimming stripped 1 base from V and 0 bases from J, with 11 bases between. CDR1 and CDR2 (germline): SGHTA, FQGNSA. The CDR3 loop spans 16 amino acids. CDR3 region: CASSLGVEHSTDTQYF. The CDR3 DNA follows: TGTGCCAGCAGCTTAGGAGTGGAGCATAGCACAGATACGCAGTATTTT.

The V call is TRBV7-8, the J call TRBJ1-5; the match to TRBD1 covers 11 bases. Germline loops: CDR1 SGHVS, CDR2 FQNEAQ. The length of the CDR3 is 16 residues. V shed 0 bases and J 6 bases; nucleotides not matched to a gene: 4. The CDR3 here is CASSLAWTGGVQPQHF. The CDR3, as DNA: TGTGCCAGCAGCTTAGCGTGGACAGGGGGCGTTCAGCCCCAGCATTTT.

This chain connects TRBV5-1 to TRBJ2-6; 13 bases line up with TRBD2. J lost 1 base, V lost 3 bases, and 7 bases had no gene match. The CDR3 covers 19 residues. Germline CDR1 reads SGHRS; CDR2 reads YFSETQ. The CDR3 loop is CASSYRTSGGGSGANVLTF. CDR3 nucleotide sequence: TGCGCCAGCAGCTACCGGACTAGCGGGGGAGGATCTGGGGCCAACGTCCTGACTTTC.

This rearrangement joins TRBV25-1 to TRBJ2-1; D may be TRBD1 or TRBD2 (6 bases each). V was pared by 5 bases and J by 5 bases, with 19 bases between. The CDR3 has 16 residues. CDR1 and CDR2 (germline): MGHDK, SYGVNS. In DNA form, the CDR3 reads TGTGCCAGCAGTAATTCGGGGGCTAATCTCAACAATGAGCAGTTCTTC. It specifies CASSNSGANLNNEQFF.

The rearrangement joins TRBV18 to TRBJ2-7; D not resolved. This CDR3 is built from 12 residues. Germline CDR1 KGHSH, CDR2 LQKENI. The V end lost 3 bases, the J end lost 0 bases, and 3 bases lay between the germline ends. CDR3 nucleotides: TGTGCCAGCTCACCGTACTCCTACGAGCAGTACTTC. Amino acids: CASSPYSYEQYF.

This clone was seen only once. J is TRBJ1-4 and V is TRBV7-9; D possibly corresponds to TRBD1 (6 bases). The V gene lost 4 bases and the J gene lost 8 bases, with 17 bases spanning the gap. The germline V gene has CDR1 SEHNR and CDR2 FQNEAQ (reference sequence). CDR3 length equals 15 residues. The CDR3 protein is CASSSGIQGNEKLFF. The CDR3 DNA reads TGTGCCAGCAGCTCAGGGATACAGGGAAACGAAAAACTGTTTTTT.

The CDR3 DNA follows: TGCGCCAGCAGCTTGGCCGGGGGATCTAGCACAGATACGCAGTATTTT. This encodes CASSLAGGSSTDTQYF. This chain uses TRBV5-1 with TRBJ2-3, with a possible D match to TRBD2 (6 bases). The germline V gene has CDR1 SGHRS and CDR2 YFSETQ. The V end lost 0 bases, the J end lost 0 bases, and 11 bases lay between the germline ends. There are 16 residues in the CDR3.

There are a few counts of this clone. This chain links TRBV5-1 with TRBJ2-7; D remains unclear. In germline, CDR1 is SGHRS, CDR2 YFSETQ. The CDR3 has 16 residues. The V gene lost 4 bases and the J gene lost 2 bases, with 19 bases spanning the gap. CDR3 protein: CASSESLAGGAYEQYF. The CDR3 DNA sequence: TGCGCCAGCAGCGAGAGCTTGGCCGGTGGGGCCTACGAGCAGTACTTC.

The V and J genes are TRBV14 and TRBJ2-7; 9 positions agree with TRBD1. Unmatched junction bases numbered 3, after V lost 2 bases and J lost 4 bases. The germline gives CDR1 SGHDN, CDR2 FVKESK. The CDR3 is 14 amino acids. The CDR3 DNA is TGTGCCAGCAGCCAATTGGGACAGGGATACGAGCAGTACTTC. It codes for CASSQLGQGYEQYF.

The rearrangement uses TRBV7-2 and TRBJ1-1, with 8 nucleotides matching TRBD1. CDR1 and CDR2 (germline): SGHTA, FQGNSA. The CDR3 has 16 amino acids. J lost 4 bases, V lost 4 bases, and 11 bases had no gene match. The DNA of the CDR3 is TGTGCCAGCAGCTCCGAACCTCAGGGGGCCGGCACTGAAGCTTTCTTT. It translates to CASSSEPQGAGTEAFF.

The chain recombines TRBV19 with TRBJ1-5; D ambiguous. V was shortened by 3 bases and J by 5 bases, with 8 bases between the two germline ends. The CDR3 runs 13 residues. Per germline, CDR1 LNHDA and CDR2 SQIVND (reference sequence). CDR3: CASSIIPDQPQHF. CDR3 DNA: TGTGCCAGTAGTATCATTCCTGATCAGCCCCAGCATTTT.

The chain carries TRBV27 and TRBJ2-6; weak D call: TRBD1 (5 bases). Trimming shortened V by 3 bases and J by 0 bases, and 12 bases separated the two germline ends. This CDR3 is built from 17 residues. The germline V gene has CDR1 MNHEY and CDR2 SMNVEV (reference sequence). The CDR3 here is CASSFFPTDSGANVLTF. The CDR3 coding sequence is TGTGCCAGCAGTTTTTTCCCGACAGACTCTGGGGCCAACGTCCTGACTTTC.

The chain joins TRBV4-3 to TRBJ1-1, with D unresolved. Germline CDR1 reads LGHNA; CDR2 reads YSLEER. The CDR3 has 14 residues. Trimming shortened V by 0 bases and J by 5 bases, and 10 bases separated the two germline ends. CDR3 in amino acids: CASSQDSRSTEAFF. For the CDR3, the DNA is TGCGCCAGCAGCCAAGATAGCAGGAGTACTGAAGCTTTCTTT.